The clone carrying this T cell receptor beta chain turned up a few times. The data stem from a study of regulatory T cells in long-lasting Graves disease. Libraries of TCR beta came from iRepertoire HTBI primers plus Arm-PCR of CDR3 regions. TCRdb processed the multiplex PCR reads anew with MiXCR; each CDR3 protein has one entry. The sample has around 250,000 distinct CDR3 sequences, 20% to 25% seen once. Trimming at V came to 2 bases and at J to 6 bases, leaving 7 bases not matched to a gene. This CDR3 comprises 15 residues. Germline-derived CDR1 and CDR2 are LNHDA and SQIVND (reference sequence). Time point defined: newly diagnosed GD, antithyroid drugs for less than 3 months. RNA extracted from PBMCs served as the sequencing template.

This chain links TRBV19 with TRBJ1-2, with 9 bases identical to TRBD1. The sample here was peripheral blood mononuclear cells (PBMCs), taken at new diagnosis, from a patient treated with antithyroid drugs. This sequence originates from a female donor with Graves disease. The CDR3 here is CASSIQRTGVHGYTF. The CDR3 region has the DNA TGTGCCAGTAGTATACAAAGGACAGGGGTCCATGGCTACACCTTC.